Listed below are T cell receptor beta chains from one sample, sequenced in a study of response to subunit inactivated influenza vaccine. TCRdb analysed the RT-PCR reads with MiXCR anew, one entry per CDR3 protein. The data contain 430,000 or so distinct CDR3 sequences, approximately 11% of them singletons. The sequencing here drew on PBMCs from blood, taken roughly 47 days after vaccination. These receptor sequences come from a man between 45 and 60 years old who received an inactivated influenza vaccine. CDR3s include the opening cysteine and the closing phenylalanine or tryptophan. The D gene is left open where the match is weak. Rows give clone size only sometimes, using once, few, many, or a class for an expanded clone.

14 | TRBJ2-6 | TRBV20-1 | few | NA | CSARVVSGANVLTF | TGCAGTGCAAGGGTGGTCTCTGGGGCCAACGTCCTGACTTTC
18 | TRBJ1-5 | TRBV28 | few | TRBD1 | CASSRLGQTGVEYQPQHF | TGTGCCAGCAGTCGGCTGGGCCAGACAGGGGTTGAATATCAGCCCCAGCATTTT
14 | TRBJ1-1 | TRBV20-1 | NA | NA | CSAIRGVVATEAFF | TGCAGTGCTATTCGCGGGGTTGTTGCCACTGAAGCTTTCTTT
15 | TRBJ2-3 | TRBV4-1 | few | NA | CASSQDQFSTDTQYF | TGCGCCAGCAGCCAAGACCAGTTTAGCACAGATACGCAGTATTTT
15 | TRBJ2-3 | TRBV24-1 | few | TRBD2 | CATGMEAGNTDTQYF | TGTGCCACCGGGATGGAAGCGGGAAACACAGATACGCAGTATTTT
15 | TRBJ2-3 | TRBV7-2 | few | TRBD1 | CASSPTTGTSDTQYF | TGTGCCAGCAGCCCGACGACAGGGACGAGCGATACGCAGTATTTT
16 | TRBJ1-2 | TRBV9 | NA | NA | CASSAGTMGRGGGYTF | TGTGCCAGCAGCGCCGGGACGATGGGGAGAGGAGGCGGCTACACCTTC
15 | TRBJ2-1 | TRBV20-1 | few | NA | CSARVGGSLNNEQFF | TGCAGTGCTAGAGTAGGAGGGAGTTTGAACAATGAGCAGTTCTTC
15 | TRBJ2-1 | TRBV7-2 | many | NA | CASSLVLGTSNEQFF | TGTGCCAGCAGCTTAGTTCTCGGGACCAGCAATGAGCAGTTCTTC
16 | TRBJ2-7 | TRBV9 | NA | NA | CASSVMSVQGQGEQYF | TGTGCCAGCAGCGTTATGTCCGTTCAGGGGCAGGGCGAGCAGTACTTC
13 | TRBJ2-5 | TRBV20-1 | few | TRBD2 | CSARLAGGETQYF | TGCAGTGCTAGGCTAGCGGGGGGGGAGACCCAGTACTTC
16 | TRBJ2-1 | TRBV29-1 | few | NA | CSVGLGLGGGADEQFF | TGCAGCGTCGGTTTGGGCTTAGGGGGGGGGGCCGATGAGCAGTTCTTC
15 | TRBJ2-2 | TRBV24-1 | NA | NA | CATSDFGTNTGELFF | TGTGCCACCAGTGATTTTGGGACGAACACCGGGGAGCTGTTTTTT
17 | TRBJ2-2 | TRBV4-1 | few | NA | CASSQDWNSGAAGELFF | TGCGCCAGCAGCCAAGATTGGAACTCGGGGGCCGCCGGGGAGCTGTTTTTT
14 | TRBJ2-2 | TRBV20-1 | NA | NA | CSARDFNGSVELFF | TGCAGTGCTAGAGATTTCAACGGGAGTGTGGAGCTGTTTTTT
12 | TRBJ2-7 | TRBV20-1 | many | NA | CSASSGAYEQYF | TGCAGTGCTAGCTCTGGGGCCTACGAGCAGTACTTC
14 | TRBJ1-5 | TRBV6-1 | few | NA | CASSGTVGPQPQHF | TGTGCCAGCAGTGGGACAGTCGGTCCTCAGCCCCAGCATTTT
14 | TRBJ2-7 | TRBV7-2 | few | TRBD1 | CASSPRDRFYEQYF | TGTGCCAGCAGCCCTCGGGACAGGTTCTACGAGCAGTACTTC
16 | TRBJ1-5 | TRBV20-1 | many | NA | CSARYPGQRNNQPQHF | TGCAGTGCTAGATATCCCGGACAGCGCAACAATCAGCCCCAGCATTTT
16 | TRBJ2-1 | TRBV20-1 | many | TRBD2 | CSARPTGTSGYNEQFF | TGCAGTGCTAGGCCAACCGGGACTAGCGGGTACAATGAGCAGTTCTTC
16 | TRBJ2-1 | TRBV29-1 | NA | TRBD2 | CSVRRSSGGRYNEQFF | TGCAGCGTCCGAAGGTCCAGCGGCGGGAGATACAATGAGCAGTTCTTC
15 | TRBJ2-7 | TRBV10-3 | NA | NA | CAISWGLRDGYEQYF | TGTGCCATCAGTTGGGGTCTCCGGGACGGCTACGAGCAGTACTTC
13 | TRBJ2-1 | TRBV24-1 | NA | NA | CATSDDSYNEQFF | TGTGCCACCAGTGATGACTCCTACAATGAGCAGTTCTTC
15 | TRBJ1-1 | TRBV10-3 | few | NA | CAISENPGSNTEAFF | TGTGCCATCAGTGAGAATCCAGGGAGTAACACTGAAGCTTTCTTT
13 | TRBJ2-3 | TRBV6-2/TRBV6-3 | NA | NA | CASSWGIGDTQYF | TGTGCCAGCAGTTGGGGAATCGGAGATACGCAGTATTTT
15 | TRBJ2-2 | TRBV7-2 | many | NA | CASSLAGGGTGELFF | TGTGCCAGCAGCTTAGCGGGAGGAGGGACCGGGGAGCTGTTTTTT
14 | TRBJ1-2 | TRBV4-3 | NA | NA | CASSQDLRSYGYTF | TGCGCCAGCAGCCAAGATCTTCGGTCCTATGGCTACACCTTC
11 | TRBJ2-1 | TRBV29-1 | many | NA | CSAETSGEQFF | TGCAGCGCTGAAACGTCCGGTGAGCAGTTCTTC
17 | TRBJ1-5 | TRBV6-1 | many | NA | CASTELTYQYSNQPQHF | TGTGCCAGCACTGAACTAACGTACCAATATAGCAATCAGCCCCAGCATTTT
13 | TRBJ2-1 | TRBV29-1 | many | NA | CSASPGIINEQFF | TGCAGCGCCTCCCCGGGAATTATCAATGAGCAGTTCTTC
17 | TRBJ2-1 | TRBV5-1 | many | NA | CASSPQPGSGSYNEQFF | TGCGCCAGCAGCCCACAACCGGGAAGCGGCAGTTACAATGAGCAGTTCTTC
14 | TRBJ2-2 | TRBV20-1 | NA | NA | CSATEGRVTGELFF | TGCAGTGCTACGGAGGGCAGGGTCACCGGGGAGCTGTTTTTT
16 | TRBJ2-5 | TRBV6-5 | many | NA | CASSYGAELSKETQYF | TGTGCCAGCAGTTACGGGGCAGAACTTTCCAAAGAGACCCAGTACTTC
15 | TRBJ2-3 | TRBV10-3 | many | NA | CAISEPHGGSDTQYF | TGTGCCATCAGTGAACCCCATGGGGGATCGGATACGCAGTATTTT
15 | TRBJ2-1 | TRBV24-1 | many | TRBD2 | CATSDLGLAGGEQFF | TGTGCCACCAGTGACCTGGGACTAGCGGGAGGTGAGCAGTTCTTC
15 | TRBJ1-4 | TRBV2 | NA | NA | CASSEQGSTNEKLFF | TGTGCCAGCAGTGAACAGGGTTCAACTAATGAAAAACTGTTTTTT
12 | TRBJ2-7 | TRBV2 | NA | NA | CASLSNIYEQYF | TGTGCCAGCCTATCTAACATCTACGAGCAGTACTTC
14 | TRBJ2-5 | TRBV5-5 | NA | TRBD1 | CASSQGQVKETQYF | TGTGCCAGCAGCCAAGGACAGGTCAAAGAGACCCAGTACTTC
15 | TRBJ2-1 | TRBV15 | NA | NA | CATSRENGIYNEQFF | TGTGCCACCAGCAGAGAGAACGGGATCTACAATGAGCAGTTCTTC
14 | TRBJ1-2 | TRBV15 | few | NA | CATSKGISNYGYTF | TGTGCCACCAGCAAAGGCATATCTAACTATGGCTACACCTTC
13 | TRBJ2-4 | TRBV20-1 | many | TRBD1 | CSARGRSKNIQYF | TGCAGTGCCAGGGGGCGGTCCAAAAACATTCAGTACTTC
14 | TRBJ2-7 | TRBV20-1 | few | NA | CSASTQRISYEQYF | TGCAGTGCTAGTACCCAGAGGATTTCCTACGAGCAGTACTTC
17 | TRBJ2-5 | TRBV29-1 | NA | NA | CSVEYVWGLQPQETQYF | TGCAGCGTTGAGTATGTTTGGGGTTTACAGCCCCAAGAGACCCAGTACTTC
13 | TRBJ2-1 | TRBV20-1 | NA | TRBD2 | CSAPELAGNEQFF | TGCAGTGCTCCGGAACTAGCGGGCAATGAGCAGTTCTTC
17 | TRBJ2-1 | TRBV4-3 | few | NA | CASSLLIGATDHNEQFF | TGCGCCAGCAGCCTGCTTATTGGGGCGACCGATCACAATGAGCAGTTCTTC
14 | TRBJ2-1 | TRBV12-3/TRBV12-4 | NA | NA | CASRLTGTYNEQFF | TGTGCCAGCAGACTGACGGGGACCTACAATGAGCAGTTCTTC
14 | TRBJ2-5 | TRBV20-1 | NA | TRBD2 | CSAELAGEGETQYF | TGCAGTGCCGAACTAGCGGGGGAAGGGGAGACCCAGTACTTC
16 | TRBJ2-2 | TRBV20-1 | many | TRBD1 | CSARDRGIWSTGELFF | TGCAGTGCTAGGGACAGGGGAATTTGGAGCACCGGGGAGCTGTTTTTT
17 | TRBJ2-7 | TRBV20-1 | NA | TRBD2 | CSAWRGGGGYSSYEQYF | TGCAGTGCCTGGAGAGGCGGCGGGGGTTACAGCTCCTACGAGCAGTACTTC
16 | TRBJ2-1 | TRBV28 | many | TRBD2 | CASSFAGTSGSNEQFF | TGTGCCAGCAGCTTTGCAGGGACTAGCGGGAGTAATGAGCAGTTCTTC
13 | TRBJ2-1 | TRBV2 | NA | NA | CASEVERENEQFF | TGTGCCAGCGAGGTAGAACGTGAGAATGAGCAGTTCTTC
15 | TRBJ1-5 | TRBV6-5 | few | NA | CASSSLWGAGQPQHF | TGTGCCAGCAGTTCCCTTTGGGGGGCCGGGCAGCCCCAGCATTTT
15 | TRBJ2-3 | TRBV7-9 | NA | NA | CASTQGRGSTDTQYF | TGTGCCAGCACCCAAGGGCGGGGTAGCACAGATACGCAGTATTTT
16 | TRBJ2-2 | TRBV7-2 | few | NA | CASSLVRQLSTGELFF | TGTGCCAGCAGCTTAGTGAGGCAGCTGTCCACCGGGGAGCTGTTTTTT
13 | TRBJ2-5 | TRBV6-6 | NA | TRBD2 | CASSGEGQETQYF | TGTGCCAGCTCGGGGGAGGGACAAGAGACCCAGTACTTC
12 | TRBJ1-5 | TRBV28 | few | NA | CASGVGNQPQHF | TGTGCCAGCGGCGTAGGGAATCAGCCCCAGCATTTT
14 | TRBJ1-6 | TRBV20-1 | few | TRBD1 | CSARTGQGVSPLHF | TGCAGTGCAAGAACGGGACAGGGTGTTTCACCCCTCCACTTT